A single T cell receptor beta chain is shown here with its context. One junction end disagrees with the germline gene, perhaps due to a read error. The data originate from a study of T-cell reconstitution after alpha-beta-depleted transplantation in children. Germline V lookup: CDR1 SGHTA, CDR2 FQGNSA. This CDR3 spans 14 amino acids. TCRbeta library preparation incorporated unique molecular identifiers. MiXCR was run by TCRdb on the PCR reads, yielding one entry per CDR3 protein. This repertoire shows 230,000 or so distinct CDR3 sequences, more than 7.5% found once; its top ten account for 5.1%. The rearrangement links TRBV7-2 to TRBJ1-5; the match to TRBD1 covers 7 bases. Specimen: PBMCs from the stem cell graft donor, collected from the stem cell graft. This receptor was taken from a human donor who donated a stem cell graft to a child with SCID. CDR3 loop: CASSFQGGNRPQHF. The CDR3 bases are TGTGCGAGCAGCTTCCAGGGGGGCAATCGGCCCCAGCATTTT.